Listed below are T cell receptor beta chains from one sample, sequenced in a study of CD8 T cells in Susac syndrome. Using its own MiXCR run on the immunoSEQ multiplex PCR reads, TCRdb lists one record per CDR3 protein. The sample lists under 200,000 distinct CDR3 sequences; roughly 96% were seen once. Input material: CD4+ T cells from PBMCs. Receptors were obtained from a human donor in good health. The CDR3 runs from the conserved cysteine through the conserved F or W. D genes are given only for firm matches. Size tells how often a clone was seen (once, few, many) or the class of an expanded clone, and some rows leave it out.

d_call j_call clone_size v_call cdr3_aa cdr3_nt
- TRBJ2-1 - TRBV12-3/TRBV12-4 CASSAQGSEQFF TGTGCCAGCAGTGCCCAGGGCAGTGAGCAGTTCTTC
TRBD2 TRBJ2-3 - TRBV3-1 CASSPIGLAGADTQYF TGTGCCAGCAGCCCGATAGGACTAGCGGGGGCAGATACGCAGTATTTT
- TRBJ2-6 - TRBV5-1 CASSLLGAGGANVLTF TGCGCCAGCAGCTTGTTAGGTGCTGGGGGGGCCAACGTCCTGACTTTC
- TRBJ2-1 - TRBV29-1 CSAIRSSSYNEQFF TGCAGCGCCATAAGGTCAAGCTCCTACAATGAGCAGTTCTTC
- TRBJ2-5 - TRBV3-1 CASSQGASQETQYF TGTGCCAGCAGCCAAGGGGCAAGTCAAGAGACCCAGTACTTC
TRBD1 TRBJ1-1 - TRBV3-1 CASSRTGTGGHGNTEAFF TGTGCCAGCAGCCGTACGGGGACAGGGGGTCACGGGAACACTGAAGCTTTCTTT
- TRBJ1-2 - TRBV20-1 CSAREVGDGYTF TGCAGTGCTAGGGAGGTTGGGGATGGCTACACCTTC
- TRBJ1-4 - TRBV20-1 CSVGYGEKLFF TGCAGTGTAGGGTATGGTGAAAAACTGTTTTTT
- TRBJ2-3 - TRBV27 CASSIPGSEKGQYF TGTGCCAGCAGTATCCCGGGTAGCGAGAAGGGGCAGTATTTT
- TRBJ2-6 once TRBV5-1 CASSLSLQGSGANVLTF TGCGCCAGCAGCTTGAGCCTACAGGGATCTGGGGCCAACGTCCTGACTTTC
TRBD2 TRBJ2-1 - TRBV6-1 CASSETSVDEQFF TGTGCCAGCAGTGAAACTAGCGTGGATGAGCAGTTCTTC
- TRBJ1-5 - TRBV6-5 CASSFTGNVRYSNQPQHF TGTGCCAGCAGTTTTACAGGGAACGTCCGATATAGCAATCAGCCCCAGCATTTT
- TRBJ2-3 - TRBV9 CASSVVDLPDTQYF TGTGCCAGCAGCGTAGTAGATCTGCCAGATACGCAGTATTTT
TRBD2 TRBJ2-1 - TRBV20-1 CSASMVAGGPYNEQFF TGCAGTGCTAGCATGGTAGCGGGGGGCCCCTACAATGAGCAGTTCTTC
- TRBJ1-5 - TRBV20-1 CSARETGMGNQPQHF TGCAGTGCTAGGGAGACGGGAATGGGCAATCAGCCCCAGCATTTT
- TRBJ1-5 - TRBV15 CATSSALGDQPQHF TGTGCCACCAGCAGTGCGCTAGGGGATCAGCCCCAGCATTTT
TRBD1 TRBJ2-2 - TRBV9 CASSGRQGSNTGELFF TGTGCCAGCAGCGGACGACAGGGCAGTAACACCGGGGAGCTGTTTTTT
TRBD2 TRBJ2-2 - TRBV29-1 CSVPGGTANTGELFF TGCAGCGTCCCGGGGGGAACCGCGAACACCGGGGAGCTGTTTTTT
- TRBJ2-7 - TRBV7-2 CASSSPGEQYF TGTGCCAGCAGTTCCCCAGGCGAGCAGTACTTC
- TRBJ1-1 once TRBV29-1 CSVGSGNTEAFF TGCAGCGTTGGTTCCGGAAACACTGAAGCTTTCTTT
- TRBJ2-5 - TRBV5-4 CASSFTKPLGAQETQYF TGTGCCAGCAGCTTTACCAAACCCTTGGGGGCTCAAGAGACCCAGTACTTC
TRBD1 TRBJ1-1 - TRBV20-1 CSARTQGATEAFF TGCAGTGCTAGAACACAGGGGGCAACTGAAGCTTTCTTT
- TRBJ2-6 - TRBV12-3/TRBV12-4 CASRSSGANVLTF TGTGCCAGCAGGTCATCTGGGGCCAACGTCCTGACTTTC
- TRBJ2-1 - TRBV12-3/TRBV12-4 CASRGRVNRGYNEQFF TGTGCCAGCAGGGGGAGGGTGAATAGGGGGTACAATGAGCAGTTCTTC
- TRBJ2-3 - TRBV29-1 CSVSVDTQYF TGCAGCGTTTCTGTTGATACGCAGTATTTT
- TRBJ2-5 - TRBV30 CAWSVRAQVETQYF TGTGCCTGGAGTGTCAGGGCGCAGGTTGAGACCCAGTACTTC
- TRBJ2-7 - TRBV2 CASSATRGEQYF TGTGCCAGCAGCGCGACACGGGGCGAGCAGTACTTC
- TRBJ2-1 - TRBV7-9 CASSMAGLSNEQFF TGTGCCAGCAGCATGGCTGGACTGTCGAATGAGCAGTTCTTC
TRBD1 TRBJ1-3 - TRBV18 CASSRDSTSSGNTIYF TGTGCCAGCTCAAGGGACAGCACATCCTCTGGAAACACCATATATTTT
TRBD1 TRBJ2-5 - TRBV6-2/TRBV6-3 CASSRDRVEETQYF TGTGCCAGCAGTCGGGACAGGGTAGAGGAGACCCAGTACTTC
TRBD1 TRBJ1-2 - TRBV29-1 CSVGRPGQRYYGYTF TGCAGCGTTGGGCGTCCGGGACAGAGATACTATGGCTACACCTTC
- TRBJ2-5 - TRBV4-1 CASSRQIQETQYF TGCGCCAGCAGCCGACAGATTCAAGAGACCCAGTACTTC
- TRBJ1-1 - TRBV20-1 CSASWGGRLEGTEAFF TGCAGTGCTAGCTGGGGGGGGCGGCTGGAGGGCACTGAAGCTTTCTTT
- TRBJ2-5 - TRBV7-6 CASSLFDNREGTQYF TGTGCCAGCAGCTTATTTGATAACAGGGAGGGGACCCAGTACTTC